The clone carrying this TCR beta chain was seen a few times. This entry comes from a study of T-cell reconstitution after alpha-beta-depleted transplantation in children. The ends lost 4 bases at V and 3 bases at J; junction bases unmatched: 6. This CDR3 is built from 16 residues. The germline V gene encodes CDR1 SGHRS and CDR2 YFSETQ. Unique molecular identifiers were built into the TCRbeta library. MiXCR, run by TCRdb on the PCR reads, gives a single entry per CDR3 protein. Of 500,000 or so distinct CDR3 sequences in the sample, about 31% were seen once. The TCR was taken from a human donor who donated a stem cell graft to a child with aplastic anemia. Source: PBMCs from the stem cell graft donor, taken from the stem cell graft. This rearrangement joins TRBV5-1 to TRBJ2-7; the match to TRBD2 covers 14 bases. This chain's CDR3 is CASSPGLAGVYYEQYF. The CDR3 DNA follows: TGCGCCAGCAGCCCGGGACTAGCGGGAGTTTACTACGAGCAGTACTTC.